This entry lists 8 T cell receptor beta chains sequenced from one sample in a study of blood T cell repertoires in COVID-19. Assay: immunoSEQ multiplex PCR; the TCRdb copy retains only in-frame clones and omits some. The table lists about 180,000 clones, under 85% of them singletons. The sequenced sample consisted of peripheral blood. These receptors were collected from an older woman with COVID-19, enrolled during active disease.

The chain is built from TRBV10-3 and TRBJ2-1; 7 bases match TRBD2. V lost 4 bases, J lost 6 bases, and 18 bases stayed unmatched. The CDR3 loop spans 18 amino acids. Germline lookup yields CDR1 ENHRY and CDR2 SYGVKD. CDR3 in amino acids: CAISGPLGGRGQVNEQFF. CDR3 sequence (DNA): TGTGCCATCAGTGGTCCCCTGGGGGGGAGAGGGCAAGTCAATGAGCAGTTCTTC.

The chain is built from TRBV28 and TRBJ1-6; possible D gene TRBD1, 6 bases. This CDR3 has 14 amino acids. V lost 7 bases and J 13 bases, leaving 20 bases between the germline ends. Per germline, CDR1 MDHEN and CDR2 SYDVKM. The CDR3 bases are TGTGCCAGCACCCCGGGGAGGGGGGTGGGCCCCCTCCACTTT. Translated, it gives CASTPGRGVGPLHF.

V and J are TRBV15 and TRBJ2-5; 7 nucleotides line up with TRBD2. V shed 0 bases and J 9 bases; nucleotides not matched to a gene: 7. The CDR3 runs to 14 residues. The germline gives CDR1 LNHNV, CDR2 YYDKDF (reference sequence). In DNA, the CDR3 is TGTGCCACCAGCAGAGATAACAGCGGGGTGGCCCAGTACTTC. Translation gives CATSRDNSGVAQYF. The entire variable domain, with the rest obtained from reference TRBV15 and TRBJ2-5, is as follows: DAMVIQNPRYQVTQFGKPVTLSCSQTLNHNVMYWYQQKSSQAPKLLFHYYDKDFNNEADTPDNFQSRRPNTSFCFLDIRSPGLGDTAMYLCATSRDNSGVAQYFGPGTRLLVL.

The table lists this clone with a count of one. CDR3 in DNA: TGTGCCTGGAGTGGCATGTACGGCGGGGAGCTGTTTTTT. It yields the protein CAWSGMYGGELFF. V gene TRBV30 combines with J gene TRBJ2-2; D remains unclear. V was clipped by 1 base and J by 7 bases, with 10 bases between them. CDR1 is GTSNPN, CDR2 SVGIG, per germline (reference sequence). The CDR3 is made up of 13 amino acids.

This clone was seen once. The chain links TRBV28 to TRBJ2-7; 12 positions match TRBD2. Germline loops: CDR1 MDHEN, CDR2 SYDVKM. The CDR3 covers 16 residues. J was trimmed by 9 bases and V by 3 bases; bases with no gene match: 12. The CDR3 nucleotides are TGTGCCAGCAGTTTGGTCGGACTAGCGGGAACCGGGGGGCAGTACTTC. Protein: CASSLVGLAGTGGQYF. Full variable domain (missing parts from reference TRBV28 and TRBJ2-7): DVKVTQSSRYLVKRTGEKVFLECVQDMDHENMFWYRQDPGLGLRLIYFSYDVKMKEKGDIPEGYSVSREKKERFSLILESASTNQTSMYLCASSLVGLAGTGGQYFGPGTRLTVT.

In nucleotides, the CDR3 is TGTGCCAGCAGCCCCAGGATGAACACTGAAGCTTTCTTT. Its protein product is CASSPRMNTEAFF. The rearrangement links TRBV14 to TRBJ1-1; D remains unclear. The germline V gene encodes CDR1 SGHDN and CDR2 FVKESK. V was shortened by 4 bases and J by 0 bases, with 6 bases between the two germline ends. The CDR3 is 13 residues long.

The rearrangement joins TRBV29-1 to TRBJ2-5, with a tentative D call TRBD1 (5 bases). V was clipped by 3 bases and J by 5 bases, with 13 bases between them. Germline CDR1 is SQVTM and CDR2 is ANQGSEA. This CDR3 comprises 13 residues. The CDR3 region is CSVDSSGLETQYF. The DNA of the CDR3 is TGCAGCGTTGATTCATCAGGGTTGGAGACCCAGTACTTC. The complete variable domain, with remaining parts taken from reference TRBV29-1 and TRBJ2-5, reads SAVISQKPSRDICQRGTSLTIQCQVDSQVTMMFWYRQQPGQSLTLIATANQGSEATYESGFVIDKFPISRPNLTFSTLTVSNMSPEDSSIYLCSVDSSGLETQYFGPGTRLLVL.

The chain couples TRBV3-1 (or the pseudogene TRBV3-2) to TRBJ1-2, with D unresolved. The CDR3 is made up of 15 amino acids. The V end lost 4 bases, the J end lost 0 bases, and 12 bases lay between the germline ends. Germline V gives CDR1 LGHDT, CDR2 YNNKEL (reference sequence). As DNA, the CDR3 is TGTGCCAGCAGCCGAAACCCATTAGCTAACTATGGCTACACCTTC. Its translation: CASSRNPLANYGYTF.